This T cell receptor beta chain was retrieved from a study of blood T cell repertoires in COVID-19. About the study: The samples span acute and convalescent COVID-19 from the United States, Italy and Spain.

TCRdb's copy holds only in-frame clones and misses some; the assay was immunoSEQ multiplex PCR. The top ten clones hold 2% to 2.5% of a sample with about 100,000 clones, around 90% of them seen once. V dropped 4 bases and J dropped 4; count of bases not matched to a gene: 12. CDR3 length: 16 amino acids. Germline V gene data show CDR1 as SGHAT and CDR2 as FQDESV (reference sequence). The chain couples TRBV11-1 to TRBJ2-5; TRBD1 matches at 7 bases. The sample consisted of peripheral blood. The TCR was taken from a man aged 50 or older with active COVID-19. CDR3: CASSSHPQGVGETQYF. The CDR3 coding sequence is TGTGCCAGCAGCTCCCACCCTCAGGGGGTGGGAGAGACCCAGTACTTC.